This entry lists 3 T cell receptor beta chains sequenced from one sample in a study of T cell repertoires in cytomegalovirus infection. TCRdb itself ran the reads through MiXCR, one entry per CDR3 protein. The sample consists of 900,000 to 950,000 distinct CDR3 sequences, roughly 31% of them appearing once. The antigens these receptors bind are not known. Specimen: cultured CD8+ T cells from PBMCs, collected from culture after CMV antigen stimulation. Every receptor here comes from a human donor in good health (CMV status not recorded). Some clones in this sample may be carry-over from other donors' samples.

This clonotype was picked up many times. The rearrangement uses TRBV7-2 and TRBJ2-7; 8 bases agree with TRBD1. Trimming removed 2 bases from V and 3 bases from J; junction bases left unmatched: 15. CDR3 size: 18 residues. Germline V gene data show CDR1 as SGHTA and CDR2 as FQGNSA. CDR3 DNA: TGTGCCAGCAGCTTACTTGGGTCTGCAGGGGGCCCCAACTACGAGCAGTACTTC. Its protein is CASSLLGSAGGPNYEQYF.

The chain is built from TRBV7-8 and TRBJ1-2; D gene unclear. The V and J ends lost 1 base and 8 bases respectively, with 8 bases between them. Per germline, CDR1 SGHVS and CDR2 FQNEAQ. The CDR3 length is 12 residues. The chain's CDR3 is CASSLGTQGYTF. In nucleotides, the CDR3 is TGTGCCAGCAGCTTAGGGACGCAAGGCTACACCTTC.

This clonotype was picked up a small number of times. V gene TRBV6-6 combines with J gene TRBJ2-7; 8 nucleotides match TRBD1. This CDR3 has 15 amino acids. Germline V gene sequence: CDR1 MNHNY, CDR2 SVGAGI (reference sequence). The V and J ends lost 6 bases and 0 bases, in that order; junction bases with no gene match: 7. The DNA for the CDR3 is TGTGCCAGCAGCAGACAGGGGCGCAGCTCCTACGAGCAGTACTTC. It encodes CASSRQGRSSYEQYF.